The 25 T cell receptor beta chains listed next were all sequenced from one sample in a study of technical replicates of blood from several donors. The data were produced by immunoSEQ multiplex PCR, yet TCRdb's version contains in-frame clones alone and is incomplete. The sample shows about 80,000 clones, less than 95% of them seen only once. The sample comprised T cells isolated from PBMCs. Source of these receptors: a human donor in good health.

V gene TRBV9 combines with J gene TRBJ1-4, with 12 bases fitting TRBD1. Trimming at V came to 2 bases and at J to 6 bases, leaving 2 bases not matched to a gene. The germline V gene has CDR1 SGDLS and CDR2 YYNGEE. The CDR3 has 15 residues. This CDR3 is CASSVGQGAHEKLFF. Here the CDR3 DNA reads TGTGCCAGCAGCGTGGGACAGGGGGCGCATGAAAAACTGTTTTTT.

CDR3 sequence: CASSPTRSSGSGKSTDTQYF. In DNA, the CDR3 is TGCGCCAGCAGCCCGACGCGCAGTAGCGGGAGTGGGAAAAGCACAGATACGCAGTATTTT. The chain carries TRBV4-3 and TRBJ2-3, with 9 positions matching TRBD2. V shed 4 bases, J shed 0 bases, and the junction held 17 bases outside the gene matches. This CDR3 region has 20 residues. Germline V CDR1 and CDR2: LGHNA, YSLEER.

The CDR3 DNA reads TGTGCCAGTAGTATAGATCTATTGGGAGGTACAGATACGCAGTATTTT. Translated, it gives CASSIDLLGGTDTQYF. The gene calls are TRBV19 and TRBJ2-3; possibly TRBD2 for D (6 bases). V dropped 0 bases and J dropped 3 bases, with 13 bases sitting between them. CDR3 length: 16 amino acids. Germline CDR1 is LNHDA and CDR2 is SQIVND (reference sequence).

This chain links TRBV11-1 with TRBJ2-1, with 8 positions matching TRBD2. CDR3 length: 15 residues. Trimming took 2 bases from V and 4 from J; bases not matched to a gene: 4. Germline CDR1 is SGHAT and CDR2 is FQDESV (reference sequence). CDR3 nucleotides: TGTGCCAGCAGCTTATTACTAGCGGCTTACAATGAGCAGTTCTTC. Its protein is CASSLLLAAYNEQFF.

The chain employs TRBV4-3 and TRBJ1-1; TRBD1 is a possible D gene (6 bases). This CDR3 has 15 amino acids. Trimming took off 4 bases at V and 4 bases at J, with 16 bases between the two ends. CDR1 LGHNA and CDR2 YSLEER come from the germline V gene. CDR3: CASSRSTGTGTEAFF. The CDR3 bases are TGCGCCAGCAGCCGATCAACAGGGACGGGCACTGAAGCTTTCTTT.

CDR3 coding DNA: TGTGCCAGCAGCACTCGACTAGCGGGAAACACCGGGGAGCTGTTTTTT. Translation gives CASSTRLAGNTGELFF. The rearrangement links TRBV7-8 to TRBJ2-2; 11 positions agree with TRBD2. The V and J ends lost 5 bases and 2 bases, in that order; junction bases with no gene match: 4. This CDR3 has 16 amino acids. Germline CDR1 and CDR2: SGHVS and FQNEAQ.

This sequence joins TRBV6-1 and TRBJ2-5; D is perhaps TRBD1 (5 bases). This CDR3 contains 10 residues. Germline V gene lookup returns CDR1 MNHNS and CDR2 SASEGT. V was cut by 7 bases and J by 5 bases, with 5 bases left in between. CDR3: CASTGETQYF. The CDR3 region has the DNA TGTGCCAGCACAGGGGAGACCCAGTACTTC.

The V call is TRBV7-2, the J call TRBJ2-3, with 10 bases identical to TRBD2. CDR1 and CDR2 (germline): SGHTA, FQGNSA. The CDR3 contains 17 residues. J gave up 4 bases and V 2 bases, and 9 bases lay outside the gene matches. The CDR3 region is CASSLYPLAGDADTQYF. Here the CDR3 DNA reads TGTGCCAGCAGCTTATACCCCCTAGCGGGAGATGCAGATACGCAGTATTTT. Based on the CDR3 plus reference TRBV7-2 and TRBJ2-3, the full variable domain is GAGVSQSPSNKVTEKGKDVELRCDPISGHTALYWYRQSLGQGLEFLIYFQGNSAPDKSGLPSDRFSAERTGGSVSTLTIQRTQQEDSAVYLCASSLYPLAGDADTQYFGPGTRLTVL.

The chain joins TRBV30 to TRBJ2-1; TRBD2 matches 7 bases. This CDR3 has 15 amino acids. Trimming took 0 bases from V and 6 from J; bases not matched to a gene: 8. Per germline, CDR1 GTSNPN and CDR2 SVGIG (reference sequence). This CDR3 reads CAWSVKVTGGNEQFF. The CDR3 DNA follows: TGTGCCTGGAGTGTAAAGGTCACGGGGGGCAATGAGCAGTTCTTC.

V and J are TRBV4-3 and TRBJ2-3; 9 bases map to TRBD1. Germline CDR1 LGHNA, CDR2 YSLEER. J gave up 3 bases and V 3 bases, and 10 bases lay outside the gene matches. The CDR3 has 17 residues. The CDR3 loop is CASSQGTGGEWTDTQYF. CDR3 bases: TGCGCCAGCAGCCAGGGTACAGGGGGCGAATGGACAGATACGCAGTATTTT.

The chain uses TRBV2 and TRBJ2-5; TRBD2 matches 13 bases. The CDR3 is 18 amino acids. Germline V gene lookup returns CDR1 SNHLY and CDR2 FYNNEI. The V and J ends lost 2 bases and 5 bases, in that order; junction bases with no gene match: 11. Written as DNA, the CDR3 is TGTGCCAGCAGTGAAACCCGGACTAGCGGGAGAGTAGGGGAGACCCAGTACTTC. It translates to CASSETRTSGRVGETQYF. The full variable domain, completed using reference TRBV2 and TRBJ2-5, is EPEVTQTPSHQVTQMGQEVILRCVPISNHLYFYWYRQILGQKVEFLVSFYNNEISEKSEIFDDQFSVERPDGSNFTLKIRSTKLEDSAMYFCASSETRTSGRVGETQYFGPGTRLLVL.

J is TRBJ2-2 and V is TRBV30; no reliable D call. The CDR3 spans 14 residues. Germline loops: CDR1 GTSNPN, CDR2 SVGIG (reference sequence). V was trimmed by 0 bases and J by 7 bases, leaving 12 bases between them. Here the CDR3 DNA reads TGTGCCTGGAGTGTACACCAGAGGAGCGGGGAGCTGTTTTTT. This sequence encodes CAWSVHQRSGELFF.

V and J are TRBV30 and TRBJ2-3, with 7 bases matching TRBD2. The germline V gene encodes CDR1 GTSNPN and CDR2 SVGIG (reference sequence). This CDR3 has 15 residues. J was trimmed by 7 bases and V by 2 bases; bases with no gene match: 12. Here the CDR3 reads CAWSTVGGNGNTQYF. The CDR3 bases are TGTGCCTGGAGTACAGTCGGGGGGAATGGAAATACGCAGTATTTT.

The chain links TRBV4-2 to TRBJ2-1; 9 bases are a match to TRBD1. The germline gives CDR1 LGHNA, CDR2 YNFKEQ. The CDR3 consists of 14 residues. The V gene end was trimmed by 0 bases and the J gene end by 9 bases; junction bases not matched to a gene: 3. CDR3 sequence (DNA): TGTGCCAGCAGCCAAGACCCGACAGGGGGTGAGCAGTTCTTC. This encodes CASSQDPTGGEQFF.

This chain links TRBV5-3 with TRBJ2-4; D is ambiguous. TRBV5-3 qualifies as an ORF whose function is uncertain. Between the trimmed V and J ends, which lost 10 bases and 11 bases, there was a span of 13 bases. The CDR3 is 10 amino acids. CDR3: CAGSRCVQYF. DNA of the CDR3: TGTGCCGGTAGCCGTTGTGTTCAGTACTTC.

The chain uses TRBV27 and TRBJ2-7, with 11 bases that match TRBD2. This CDR3 has 15 amino acids. CDR1 and CDR2 (germline): MNHEY, SMNVEV (reference sequence). V lost 5 bases and J lost 3; bases outside the gene matches: 6. The CDR3 loop reads CASSLTSGAFYEQYF. DNA of the CDR3: TGTGCCAGCAGTCTGACTAGCGGGGCTTTCTACGAGCAGTACTTC.

V gene TRBV21-1 combines with J gene TRBJ1-1; the table's D call, TRBD1, has no DNA check behind it. TRBV21-1 is a documented pseudogene. The CDR3 length is 17 residues. CDR3 region: CASSNLTGGLLSTEAFF. The CDR3 coding sequence is TGTGCCAGCAGCAATCTGACAGGTGGGCTTCTATCCACTGAAGCTTTCTTT.

The J gene is TRBJ2-1, the V gene TRBV6-1; tentative D call: TRBD2 (6 bases). V lost 3 bases and J lost 2, with 17 bases in between. CDR1 is MNHNS and CDR2 is SASEGT in the germline V gene. The CDR3 is made up of 17 amino acids. In nucleotides, the CDR3 is TGTGCCAGCAGTGACAAAGGGTTGGGAGGAACCTACAATGAGCAGTTCTTC. It specifies CASSDKGLGGTYNEQFF.

This sequence joins TRBV28 and TRBJ1-2, with D unresolved. The CDR3 spans 13 residues. Between the trimmed V and J ends, which lost 6 bases and 2 bases, there was a span of 10 bases. The germline gives CDR1 MDHEN, CDR2 SYDVKM. The CDR3 reads CASRRDKNYGYTF. The CDR3, as DNA: TGTGCCAGCAGACGAGACAAGAACTATGGCTACACCTTC.

This rearrangement joins TRBV18 to TRBJ2-5; TRBD2 aligns across 10 bases. The germline CDR1 and CDR2 sequences are KGHSH and LQKENI. V gave up 6 bases and J gave up 3 bases; unmatched junction bases: 7. The length of the CDR3 is 15 residues. The CDR3 DNA sequence: TGTGCCAGCTCTCTTGGACTAGCGGTTAAAGAGACCCAGTACTTC. It yields the protein CASSLGLAVKETQYF.

V and J are TRBV5-1 and TRBJ2-1, with 16 bases lining up with TRBD2. The J segment lost 5 bases and the V segment lost 1 base, leaving 3 bases of the junction unmatched. This CDR3 has 17 amino acids. The germline V gene encodes CDR1 SGHRS and CDR2 YFSETQ. The CDR3 spells CASSLLGLAGGNNEQFF. In nucleotides, the CDR3 is TGCGCCAGCAGCTTGCTGGGACTAGCGGGAGGGAACAATGAGCAGTTCTTC.

The chain carries TRBV19 and TRBJ2-3, with TRBD1 matching 9 bases. The CDR3 sequence is 15 residues long. The J segment lost 3 bases and the V segment lost 5 bases, leaving 6 bases of the junction unmatched. CDR1 and CDR2 (germline): LNHDA, SQIVND (reference sequence). The chain's CDR3 is CASSVPGQGTDTQYF. The DNA of the CDR3 is TGTGCCAGTAGTGTCCCGGGACAGGGAACAGATACGCAGTATTTT.

The chain recombines TRBV23-1 with TRBJ1-5; TRBD1 matches at 8 bases. TRBV23-1 is designated an ORF whose function remains uncertain. The junction had 8 bases not matched to a gene; V was cut back by 3 bases and J by 4 bases. The CDR3 is 16 residues long. In DNA, the CDR3 is TGCGCCAGCAGTCATTTCCCAGGGGGCGGAAATCAGCCCCAGCATTTT. This translates into CASSHFPGGGNQPQHF.

The chain links TRBV7-9 to TRBJ2-2, with D perhaps matching TRBD1 (7 bases). CDR3 size: 14 residues. The germline gives CDR1 SEHNR, CDR2 FQNEAQ (reference sequence). The V gene lost 4 bases and the J gene lost 4 bases, with 10 bases spanning the gap. This CDR3 is CASSSGGPTGELFF. The CDR3 DNA sequence: TGTGCCAGCAGCTCAGGGGGGCCCACCGGGGAGCTGTTTTTT. Based on the CDR3 plus reference TRBV7-9 and TRBJ2-2, the full variable domain is DTGVSQNPRHKITKRGQNVTFRCDPISEHNRLYWYRQTLGQGPEFLTYFQNEAQLEKSRLLSDRFSAERPKGSFSTLEIQRTEQGDSAMYLCASSSGGPTGELFFGEGSRLTVL.

CDR3 nucleotide sequence: TGTGCCAGCAGTCCTGAGGGGAGGTACGAGCAGTACTTC. Translation gives CASSPEGRYEQYF. The chain uses TRBV7-9 and TRBJ2-7; D is possibly TRBD2 (6 bases). The V end was cut by 6 bases, the J end by 4 bases, with 13 bases between. CDR3 length equals 13 residues. Germline assignment: CDR1 SEHNR and CDR2 FQNEAQ (reference sequence).